This is a list of T cell receptor beta chains from one sample in a study of cytomegalovirus exposure and HLA in healthy donors. Using immunoSEQ multiplex PCR, the repertoire was profiled, and TCRdb retains in-frame clones only, with some absent. The data hold about 89,000 clones, with approximately 88% observed a single time. The sample consisted of PBMCs. The source is a woman younger than 30 in good health and CMV-seropositive. Both conserved end residues are part of each CDR3. Fields, in order: J gene, D gene, clone size, V gene, CDR3 DNA, CDR3 protein. D genes are given only for firm matches. Clone sizes are given selectively: once, few, many, or a class where the clone is expanded.

TRBJ1-5 | NA | NA | TRBV6-6 | TGTGCCAGCAGTTACTCGGGCAACAGCAATCAGCCCCAGCATTTT | CASSYSGNSNQPQHF
TRBJ2-2 | NA | NA | TRBV18 | TGTGCCAGCTCACCGGCAGGGGACACCGGGGAGCTGTTTTTT | CASSPAGDTGELFF
TRBJ1-5 | TRBD1 | NA | TRBV5-1 | TGCGCCAGCAGCTTGGGGACAGGGATTTATCAGCCCCAGCATTTT | CASSLGTGIYQPQHF
TRBJ1-6 | NA | NA | TRBV27 | TGTGCCAGCAGTTTTAGAGGGTCGGGTTCACCCCTCCACTTT | CASSFRGSGSPLHF
TRBJ2-7 | NA | NA | TRBV11-3 | TGTGCCAGCAGCCTGTCAACAGGGATCCACGAGCAGTACTTC | CASSLSTGIHEQYF
TRBJ1-6 | NA | NA | TRBV7-8 | TGTGCCAGCAGCCCCTTCGGGAATAATTCACCCCTCCACTTT | CASSPFGNNSPLHF
TRBJ1-2 | NA | NA | TRBV6-6 | TGTGCCAGCAGTCCCCAGACAGGATCTAGTTATGGCTACACCTTC | CASSPQTGSSYGYTF
TRBJ1-6 | NA | NA | TRBV6-1 | TGTGCCAGCAGTGGCAAACAATCCTATAATTCACCCCTCCACTTT | CASSGKQSYNSPLHF
TRBJ2-5 | TRBD2 | NA | TRBV2 | TGTGCCAGCAATAAAGGCGGGGGGGCCACCCAGACCCAGTACTTC | CASNKGGGATQTQYF
TRBJ2-7 | NA | NA | TRBV28 | TGTGCCAGCAGTCAGGACAGTTCCTCCTACGAGCAGTACTTC | CASSQDSSSYEQYF
TRBJ2-5 | TRBD1 | once | TRBV5-1 | TGCGCCAGCAGCTTGAGGACAGGAGTTAAAGAGACCCAGTACTTC | CASSLRTGVKETQYF
TRBJ2-7 | TRBD1 | NA | TRBV6-1 | TGTGCCAGCAGTGCCCAGGGGGTCGAGCAGTACTTC | CASSAQGVEQYF
TRBJ2-2 | NA | NA | TRBV11-2 | TGTGCCAGCAGCGTCGACAGACCGGGCACCGGGGAGCTGTTTTTT | CASSVDRPGTGELFF
TRBJ1-1 | TRBD1 | NA | TRBV5-1 | TGCGCCAGCAGCTACGGGACAGGGGAGAGGACTGAAGCTTTCTTT | CASSYGTGERTEAFF
TRBJ2-7 | NA | NA | TRBV4-3 | TGCGCCAGCAGCCAAGACCTGGTCGCGGAGCAGTACTTC | CASSQDLVAEQYF
TRBJ2-7 | TRBD1 | NA | TRBV6-1 | TGTGCCAGCAGTGCCCTACAGGGGGAAGCCTACGAGCAGTACTTC | CASSALQGEAYEQYF
TRBJ1-5 | TRBD1 | NA | TRBV11-2 | TGTGCCAGCAGCTTAGCGGGACAGGGATATGAGCCCCAGCATTTT | CASSLAGQGYEPQHF
TRBJ2-1 | TRBD2 | NA | TRBV9 | TGTGCCAGCAGCGTAGCTCTGAGCGGGGGGGGTTCCTACAATGAGCAGTTCTTC | CASSVALSGGGSYNEQFF
TRBJ1-1 | NA | NA | TRBV4-1 | TGCGCCAGCAGCCAAGTAGGACGGGGAGGCAACACTGAAGCTTTCTTT | CASSQVGRGGNTEAFF
TRBJ1-1 | NA | NA | TRBV5-1 | TGCGCCAGCAGCTTTACGGCGGAATTAGGCGAAGCTTTCTTT | CASSFTAELGEAFF
TRBJ2-3 | TRBD2 | NA | TRBV5-1 | TGCGCCAGCCTTAGCGGGACTACCCAGGGTACGCAGTATTTT | CASLSGTTQGTQYF
TRBJ2-7 | NA | NA | TRBV19 | TGTGCCAGTAGTATCAGTCCGCAGGGGGAGCAGTACTTC | CASSISPQGEQYF
TRBJ2-3 | TRBD2 | NA | TRBV2 | TGTGCCAGCCATACCCTAGCGGGTAACACAGATACGCAGTATTTT | CASHTLAGNTDTQYF